Described below is a single TCR beta chain sequence and its context. The antigen remains undetermined. The study ran its PCR with 60 Vbeta and 13 Jbeta primers. The assay was immunoSEQ multiplex PCR, and TCRdb's table has in-frame clones only and misses some. The sample has about 130,000 clones; around 85% are singletons. These data come from a study of cytomegalovirus exposure and HLA in healthy donors. This CDR3 comprises 12 residues. The V end was cut by 3 bases, the J end by 1 base, with 3 bases between. CDR1 is KGHSH and CDR2 is LQKENI in the germline V gene. Donors consisted of healthy bone marrow donors. Though probably carrying unrecorded immune exposures, donors were nominally healthy at sampling. The study, taken as a whole, reports: The listing of approximately 160 TCR beta chains classed them as cytomegalovirus-associated.

The TCR was taken from a woman in her thirties in good health and CMV-seropositive. This chain uses TRBV18 with TRBJ2-5; D remains unclear. Source material: PBMCs. For the CDR3, the DNA is TGTGCCAGCTCACCGAGCCAAGAGACCCAGTACTTC. As protein: CASSPSQETQYF. Filled out from reference TRBV18 and TRBJ2-5, the complete variable domain reads NAGVMQNPRHLVRRRGQEARLRCSPMKGHSHVYWYRQLPEEGLKFMVYLQKENIIDESGMPKERFSAEFPKEGPSILRIQQVVRGDSAAYFCASSPSQETQYFGPGTRLLVL.